The 7 T cell receptor beta chains listed next were all sequenced from one sample in a study of CD8 T cells in ankylosing spondylitis. These receptors' targets are unknown. In TCRdb, the 5' RACE reads were re-called with MiXCR into one record per CDR3 protein. The sample contains roughly 370,000 distinct CDR3 sequences, approximately 20% of which appear only once. General study points: Seemingly distinctive of ankylosing spondylitis blood was a TCR beta motif formed by eight highly homologous variants.

Specimen: blood, either unsorted or a sorted T cell fraction (not recorded which). The receptor source for this set is a male donor with ankylosing spondylitis.

The chain employs TRBV7-8 and TRBJ2-7, with D tentatively TRBD2 (7 bases). There are 16 residues in the CDR3. Germline CDR1 SGHVS, CDR2 FQNEAQ. V was trimmed by 5 bases and J by 3 bases, leaving 20 bases between them. This CDR3 is CASSPRSRGGSYEQYF. The CDR3 DNA follows: TGTGCCAGCAGCCCTAGGAGCAGGGGCGGGAGCTACGAGCAGTACTTC.

Only a few counts were recorded for this clonotype. This sequence joins TRBV20-1 and TRBJ2-3, with TRBD1 matching over 9 bases. The CDR3 has 15 residues. Trimming at V came to 6 bases and at J to 4 bases, leaving 11 bases not matched to a gene. Looked up from germline, CDR1 is DFQATT and CDR2 is SNEGSKA (reference sequence). The CDR3 DNA is TGCAGTGCCCAGGTCGGGACAGGGCTATCAGATACGCAGTATTTT. It translates to CSAQVGTGLSDTQYF.

The gene calls are TRBV28 and TRBJ2-1, with D possibly TRBD2 on 5 matching bases. Germline-derived CDR1 and CDR2 are MDHEN and SYDVKM. The CDR3 covers 14 residues. V was shortened by 3 bases and J by 7 bases, with 13 bases between the two germline ends. The CDR3 DNA reads TGTGCCAGCAGTTTGGTGGGAGTTCGGAATGAGCAGTTCTTC. Its protein is CASSLVGVRNEQFF.

The rearrangement uses TRBV5-1 and TRBJ2-7, with a weak D call TRBD1 (6 bases). The germline gives CDR1 SGHRS, CDR2 YFSETQ. V was cut by 7 bases and J by 2 bases, with 16 bases left in between. CDR3 length: 14 amino acids. In DNA, the CDR3 is TGCGCCAGCGCGTCACGGCAGGGGCCCTACGAGCAGTACTTC. Translating gives CASASRQGPYEQYF.

There are a few counts of this clonotype. The DNA for the CDR3 is TGTGCCAGCAGCCCCCTAGCGGGAGGGATCTACGAGCAGTACTTC. This gives the protein CASSPLAGGIYEQYF. The chain recombines TRBV7-2 with TRBJ2-7; TRBD2 agrees at 12 bases. The CDR3 covers 15 residues. CDR1 is SGHTA and CDR2 is FQGNSA in the germline V gene. With 5 bases clipped from V and 3 bases from J, the junction kept 5 bases outside the gene matches. Supplemented by reference TRBV7-2 and TRBJ2-7, the full variable domain reads GAGVSQSPSNKVTEKGKDVELRCDPISGHTALYWYRQSLGQGLEFLIYFQGNSAPDKSGLPSDRFSAERTGGSVSTLTIQRTQQEDSAVYLCASSPLAGGIYEQYFGPGTRLTVT.

The chain combines TRBV2 with TRBJ2-1; D ambiguous. Germline V gene lookup returns CDR1 SNHLY and CDR2 FYNNEI. V shed 1 base and J shed 13 bases, with 8 bases lying between them. CDR3 length: 11 amino acids. The CDR3 DNA reads as TGTGCCAGCAGTGAAGGAGCGAACCAGTTCTTC. It is translated as CASSEGANQFF.

This clonotype was seen more than once but under ten times. V and J are TRBV5-1 and TRBJ2-1; 10 bases align to TRBD1. The CDR3 is 14 amino acids. CDR1 SGHRS and CDR2 YFSETQ come from the germline V gene. V trimming: 4 bases; J trimming: 9 bases; junction bases outside the gene matches: 7. The CDR3 DNA reads TGCGCCAGCAGCCGAGGACAGGGGGTAGGTGAGCAGTTCTTC. Protein product: CASSRGQGVGEQFF.